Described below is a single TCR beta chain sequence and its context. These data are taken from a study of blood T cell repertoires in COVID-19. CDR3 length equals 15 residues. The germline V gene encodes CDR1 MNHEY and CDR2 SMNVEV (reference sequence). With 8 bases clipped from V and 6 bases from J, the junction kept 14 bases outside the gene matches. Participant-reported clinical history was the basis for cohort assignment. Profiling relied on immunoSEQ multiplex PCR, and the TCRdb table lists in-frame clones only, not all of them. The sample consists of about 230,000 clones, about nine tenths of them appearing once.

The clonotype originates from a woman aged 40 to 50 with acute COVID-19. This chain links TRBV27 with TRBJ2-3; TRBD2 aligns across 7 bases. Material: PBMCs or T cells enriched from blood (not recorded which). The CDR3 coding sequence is TGTGCCAGCTCTCAATGGGGAGGGCCGAGGGATACGCAGTATTTT. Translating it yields CASSQWGGPRDTQYF.